Each of the 23 T cell receptor beta chains below was sequenced from the same sample in a study of blood T cell repertoires in COVID-19. Data came from immunoSEQ multiplex PCR; TCRdb stores just in-frame clones and leaves some out. The sample has around 480,000 clones, 87% seen once. Sequencing input: PBMCs or T cells enriched from blood (not recorded which). The receptor set was obtained from a woman aged 18-29 years who had recovered from COVID-19.

CDR3 sequence: CAIRPGQVDDIADTQYF. The CDR3 DNA reads as TGTGCCATACGGCCAGGACAGGTTGACGACATAGCAGATACGCAGTATTTT. The J gene is TRBJ2-3, the V gene TRBV10-3; TRBD1 aligns across 7 bases. This CDR3 has 17 amino acids. Per the germline V gene, CDR1 is ENHRY and CDR2 is SYGVKD. After removal of 9 bases from V and 4 bases from J, the junction contained 19 bases not matched to a gene.

This chain links TRBV6-6 with TRBJ1-5; D unresolved. V gave up 5 bases and J gave up 6 bases, with 8 bases separating them. Germline values: CDR1 MNHNY, CDR2 SVGAGI (reference sequence). The CDR3 loop spans 12 amino acids. The CDR3 sequence: CASSPSRQPQHF. The CDR3 DNA follows: TGTGCCAGCAGTCCCTCCCGTCAGCCCCAGCATTTT.

This chain links TRBV19 with TRBJ1-2; 7 positions match TRBD1. The ends lost 4 bases at V and 3 bases at J; junction bases unmatched: 11. Germline-derived CDR1 and CDR2 are LNHDA and SQIVND (reference sequence). The CDR3 has 16 residues. The DNA of the CDR3 is TGTGCCAGTAGTACCGGAATCCGACAGGGATACTATGGCTACACCTTC. Its protein is CASSTGIRQGYYGYTF. Together with reference TRBV19 and TRBJ1-2, the CDR3 gives the full variable domain: DGGITQSPKYLFRKEGQNVTLSCEQNLNHDAMYWYRQDPGQGLRLIYYSQIVNDFQKGDIAEGYSVSREKKESFPLTVTSAQKNPTAFYLCASSTGIRQGYYGYTFGSGTRLTVV.

The genes are TRBV5-4 and TRBJ1-1, with D maybe TRBD1 (5 bases). Germline V lookup: CDR1 SGHNT, CDR2 YYREEE (reference sequence). The CDR3 is 15 amino acids. The V gene lost 4 bases and the J gene lost 4 bases, with 17 bases spanning the gap. CDR3 in amino acids: CASSLKRGGATEAFF. In nucleotides, the CDR3 is TGTGCCAGCAGCCTAAAGCGGGGAGGGGCCACTGAAGCTTTCTTT.

V usage is TRBV5-6 and J usage is TRBJ1-1; no firm D call. Trimming pared 2 bases from V and 3 bases from J, leaving 23 bases between. Germline CDR1 reads SGHDT; CDR2 reads YYEEEE. CDR3 length: 18 amino acids. CDR3 bases: TGTGCCAGCAGCTTCTCACTTACAGCCGCTGGAGGCTACACTGAAGCTTTCTTT. This translates into CASSFSLTAAGGYTEAFF.

This chain uses TRBV5-4 with TRBJ2-1, with D possibly being TRBD2 (5 bases). Germline CDR1 SGHNT, CDR2 YYREEE (reference sequence). The V and J ends lost 2 bases and 8 bases respectively, with 8 bases between them. This CDR3 comprises 12 residues. The CDR3 DNA reads as TGTGCCAGCAGCTTATGGGGAGATGAGCAGTTCTTC. It is translated as CASSLWGDEQFF.

This clone was counted a single time. The chain employs TRBV28 and TRBJ2-2, with D possibly being TRBD2 (6 bases). This CDR3 has 16 residues. The germline V gene encodes CDR1 MDHEN and CDR2 SYDVKM. V was shortened by 1 base and J by 0 bases, with 9 bases between the two germline ends. The CDR3 is CASSLYGDSNTGELFF. CDR3 DNA sequence: TGTGCCAGCAGTTTATATGGGGACTCGAACACCGGGGAGCTGTTTTTT.

The rearrangement links TRBV2 to TRBJ1-1; 10 bases map to TRBD1. CDR3 length: 12 residues. The germline V gene has CDR1 SNHLY and CDR2 FYNNEI. Trimming removed 8 bases from V and 4 bases from J; junction bases left unmatched: 1. CDR3 nucleotide sequence: TGTGCCAGCGGACAGGGGGGCACTGAAGCTTTCTTT. This codes for CASGQGGTEAFF.

The chain recombines TRBV5-1 with TRBJ2-1, with TRBD1 identical over 7 bases. The V and J ends lost 4 bases and 4 bases, in that order; junction bases with no gene match: 8. The CDR3 has 15 amino acids. In germline, CDR1 is SGHRS, CDR2 YFSETQ. CDR3 DNA: TGCGCCAGCAGCCGGTCGGGGACAGCTTACAATGAGCAGTTCTTC. Protein sequence: CASSRSGTAYNEQFF.

V and J are TRBV12-3 or TRBV12-4 and TRBJ2-5; 7 nucleotides agree with TRBD2. V was clipped by 5 bases and J by 5 bases; unmatched bases: 5. CDR3 length equals 13 residues. In DNA, the CDR3 is TGTGCCAGCAGTCCACTAGCGAGCGAGACCCAGTACTTC. Protein product: CASSPLASETQYF.

This chain links TRBV18 with TRBJ1-2; TRBD1 matches at 8 bases. Germline loops: CDR1 KGHSH, CDR2 LQKENI. This CDR3 has 13 amino acids. The V segment lost 6 bases and the J segment 8 bases; nucleotides outside the gene matches: 8. Written as DNA, the CDR3 is TGTGCCAGCTCGCCCTTGACAGGGGACGGCTACACCTTC. It yields the protein CASSPLTGDGYTF.

The chain uses TRBV5-6 and TRBJ2-1, with 8 bases lining up with TRBD1. V dropped 4 bases and J dropped 9; count of bases not matched to a gene: 6. The germline gives CDR1 SGHDT, CDR2 YYEEEE. The CDR3 sequence is 13 residues long. The CDR3 region has the DNA TGTGCCAGCAGCCTTGAAGACAGGGGTGAGCAGTTCTTC. Translation gives CASSLEDRGEQFF.

The V call is TRBV13, the J call TRBJ1-6; D is undetermined. V was pared by 1 base and J by 8 bases, with 9 bases between. The CDR3 runs 14 residues. Germline V gene sequence: CDR1 PRHDT, CDR2 FYEKMQ (reference sequence). The CDR3 loop reads CASSLARDYSPLHF. The CDR3 DNA follows: TGTGCCAGCAGCTTAGCGCGAGATTATTCACCCCTCCACTTT.

V gene TRBV5-5 combines with J gene TRBJ1-4, with D possibly TRBD1 on 6 matching bases. CDR3 size: 14 residues. The germline V gene encodes CDR1 SGHKS and CDR2 YYEKEE (reference sequence). Trimming pared 4 bases from V and 4 bases from J, leaving 11 bases between. CDR3 in DNA: TGTGCCAGCAGCCGGGACACGGATAATGAAAAACTGTTTTTT. Translation: CASSRDTDNEKLFF.

The chain is built from TRBV7-9 and TRBJ1-4, with D unresolved. With 2 bases removed from V and 6 bases from J, the gap between germline ends came to 13 bases. The CDR3 contains 15 residues. Per the germline V gene, CDR1 is SEHNR and CDR2 is FQNEAQ (reference sequence). Here the CDR3 DNA reads TGTGCCAGCAGCTTAATAAGCATCGGGGATGAAAAACTGTTTTTT. Translating gives CASSLISIGDEKLFF. The full variable domain, completed using reference TRBV7-9 and TRBJ1-4, is DTGVSQNPRHKITKRGQNVTFRCDPISEHNRLYWYRQTLGQGPEFLTYFQNEAQLEKSRLLSDRFSAERPKGSFSTLEIQRTEQGDSAMYLCASSLISIGDEKLFFGSGTQLSVL.

The J gene is TRBJ1-3, the V gene TRBV5-6; D is unresolved. Germline loops: CDR1 SGHDT, CDR2 YYEEEE. This CDR3 spans 14 amino acids. V was cut by 6 bases and J by 0 bases, with 10 bases left in between. The CDR3 DNA is TGTGCCAGCACCCCGGCGGGCTCTGGAAACACCATATATTTT. Its translation is CASTPAGSGNTIYF.

The V gene is TRBV5-1, the J gene TRBJ1-3; D unresolved. Germline-derived CDR1 and CDR2 are SGHRS and YFSETQ. V was shortened by 0 bases and J by 3 bases, with 7 bases between the two germline ends. The CDR3 length is 14 residues. CDR3 region: CASSLEGGGNTIYF. CDR3 bases: TGCGCCAGCAGCTTGGAGGGAGGTGGAAACACCATATATTTT.

The gene calls are TRBV19 and TRBJ1-2; possible D gene TRBD1, 5 bases. V was shortened by 5 bases and J by 6 bases, with 13 bases between the two germline ends. CDR1 LNHDA and CDR2 SQIVND come from the germline V gene (reference sequence). CDR3 length: 13 residues. CDR3 region: CASSFGAGDGYTF. The CDR3 region has the DNA TGTGCCAGTAGTTTTGGGGCAGGTGATGGCTACACCTTC.

The count of this clone is one. The gene calls are TRBV7-2 and TRBJ2-7, with D possibly TRBD2 on 7 matching bases. V lost 1 base and J 0 bases, leaving 13 bases between the germline ends. This CDR3 spans 16 amino acids. Germline CDR1 and CDR2: SGHTA and FQGNSA. The CDR3: CASSLGGGGRSYEQYF. The CDR3 DNA reads TGTGCCAGCAGCTTAGGGGGGGGCGGGCGCTCCTACGAGCAGTACTTC. Combining the CDR3 with reference TRBV7-2 and TRBJ2-7 gives the whole variable domain GAGVSQSPSNKVTEKGKDVELRCDPISGHTALYWYRQSLGQGLEFLIYFQGNSAPDKSGLPSDRFSAERTGGSVSTLTIQRTQQEDSAVYLCASSLGGGGRSYEQYFGPGTRLTVT.

This clone appeared a single time. The chain uses TRBV30 and TRBJ1-4; D gene unclear. Germline V gene lookup returns CDR1 GTSNPN and CDR2 SVGIG (reference sequence). This CDR3 has 14 residues. V shed 3 bases and J shed 0 bases, with 8 bases lying between them. CDR3 sequence (DNA): TGTGCCTGGAGAAGCCTTGCAACTAATGAAAAACTGTTTTTT. Its translation is CAWRSLATNEKLFF.

The V and J genes are TRBV12-5 and TRBJ1-4; D might be TRBD1 (6 bases). V lost 4 bases and J lost 8, with 11 bases in between. CDR1 is LGHNT and CDR2 is FRNRAP in the germline V gene. CDR3 size: 13 residues. CDR3 sequence reads: CASGSAGTEKLFF. CDR3 sequence (DNA): TGTGCTAGTGGTTCCGCCGGGACAGAAAAACTGTTTTTT.

V is TRBV3-1 (or the pseudogene TRBV3-2) and J is TRBJ1-1; TRBD1 might be the D (6 bases). Germline V gene data show CDR1 as LGHDT and CDR2 as YNNKEL (reference sequence). Deletions cut 5 bases from V and 1 base from J, with 11 bases between. CDR3 length: 14 residues. The CDR3 loop is CASSFTQGNTEAFF. In DNA, the CDR3 is TGTGCCAGCAGCTTTACACAGGGGAACACTGAAGCTTTCTTT.

This chain connects TRBV5-1 to TRBJ2-1, with D maybe TRBD2 (6 bases). The V end was cut by 0 bases, the J end by 0 bases, with 13 bases between. The CDR3 runs 17 residues. The germline V gene encodes CDR1 SGHRS and CDR2 YFSETQ. The CDR3 nucleotides read TGCGCCAGCAGCTTGGGGCGGGACCTGAGCTCCTACAATGAGCAGTTCTTC. Its protein is CASSLGRDLSSYNEQFF.